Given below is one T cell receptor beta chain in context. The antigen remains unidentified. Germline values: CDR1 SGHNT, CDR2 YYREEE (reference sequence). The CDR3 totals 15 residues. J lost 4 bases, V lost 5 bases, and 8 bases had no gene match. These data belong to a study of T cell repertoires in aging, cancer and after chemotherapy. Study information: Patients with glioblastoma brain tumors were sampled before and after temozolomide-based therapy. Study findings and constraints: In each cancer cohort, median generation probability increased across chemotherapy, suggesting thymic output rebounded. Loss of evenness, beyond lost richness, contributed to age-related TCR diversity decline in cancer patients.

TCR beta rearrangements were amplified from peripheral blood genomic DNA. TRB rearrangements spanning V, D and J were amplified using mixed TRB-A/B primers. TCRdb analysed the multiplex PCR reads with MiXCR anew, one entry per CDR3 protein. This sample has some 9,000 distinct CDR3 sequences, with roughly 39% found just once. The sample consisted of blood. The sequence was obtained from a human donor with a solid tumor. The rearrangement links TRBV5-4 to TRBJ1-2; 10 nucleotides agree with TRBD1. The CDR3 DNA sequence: TGTGCCAGCAGGGGACCGGGACAGGGGAGCTATGGCTACACCTTC. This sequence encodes CASRGPGQGSYGYTF.